The 13 T cell receptor beta chains in this list originate from one sample, sequenced in a study of graft-versus-host responses after intestinal transplantation. Some clones are missing from TCRdb's copy, which holds only in-frame ones; the method was immunoSEQ multiplex PCR. The table lists some 45,000 clones, about 91% of them singletons, with approximately 4.7% in the top ten. The sample in question was PBMCs, obtained 524 days after transplant. These receptors were taken from a human patient who received an intestinal transplant, so some T cells may come from the graft donor.

This chain links TRBV28 with TRBJ1-5; 7 bases agree with TRBD1. V lost 5 bases and J lost 7; bases outside the gene matches: 8. The CDR3 extends over 14 amino acids. Per germline, CDR1 MDHEN and CDR2 SYDVKM. The CDR3 here is CASSPPDRYQPQHF. The CDR3 region has the DNA TGTGCCAGCAGTCCTCCGGACAGGTACCAGCCCCAGCATTTT.

V usage is TRBV4-1 and J usage is TRBJ2-5, with TRBD2 matching over 8 bases. The assigned J gene may be wrong: the sequence end matches TRBJ2-7 better. This CDR3 contains 15 residues. Germline V gene sequence: CDR1 MGHRA, CDR2 YSYEKL. The CDR3 nucleotides read TGCGCCAGCAGCCAAAATACCGGGAGGGTTGACGAGCAGTACTTC. As protein: CASSQNTGRVDEQYF.

J is TRBJ2-7 and V is TRBV29-1, with D unclear. The CDR3 length is 11 residues. Per the germline V gene, CDR1 is SQVTM and CDR2 is ANQGSEA. Trimming pared 7 bases from V and 0 bases from J, leaving 7 bases between. Here the CDR3 DNA reads TGCAGCGGTAGGGACTCCTACGAGCAGTACTTC. It specifies CSGRDSYEQYF.

The V gene is TRBV7-3, the J gene TRBJ2-5, with D perhaps given as TRBD1 or TRBD2 (6 bases each). This CDR3 has 14 amino acids. The V gene's germline CDR1 is SGHTA and CDR2 FQGTGA. V dropped 2 bases and J dropped 4 bases, with 11 bases sitting between them. CDR3 DNA: TGTGCCAGCAGCTTATTGGGGGGCAGAGAGACCCAGTACTTC. Translating gives CASSLLGGRETQYF. Together with reference TRBV7-3 and TRBJ2-5, the CDR3 gives the full variable domain: GAGVSQTPSNKVTEKGKYVELRCDPISGHTALYWYRQSLGQGPEFLIYFQGTGAADDSGLPNDRFFAVRPEGSVSTLKIQRTERGDSAVYLCASSLLGGRETQYFGPGTRLLVL.

V and J are TRBV29-1 and TRBJ1-1; possible D gene TRBD1, 5 bases. The V and J ends lost 7 bases and 1 base respectively, with 16 bases between them. The CDR3 totals 14 residues. Germline V gene data show CDR1 as SQVTM and CDR2 as ANQGSEA. The CDR3 reads CSAVASGRNTEAFF. CDR3 sequence (DNA): TGCAGCGCCGTTGCGTCAGGGAGGAACACTGAAGCTTTCTTT.

V is TRBV4-1 and J is TRBJ2-3; 10 bases are shared with TRBD1. This CDR3 comprises 17 residues. Trimming removed 5 bases from V and 4 bases from J; junction bases left unmatched: 12. Germline CDR1 MGHRA, CDR2 YSYEKL. In DNA, the CDR3 is TGCGCCAGCAGCTCCTATTACCGGGACAGGGGATCAGATACGCAGTATTTT. Its protein is CASSSYYRDRGSDTQYF.

The chain has TRBV28 and TRBJ1-2; 8 nucleotides match TRBD1. The ends lost 6 bases at V and 4 bases at J; junction bases unmatched: 1. CDR3 length: 12 amino acids. The V gene's germline CDR1 is MDHEN and CDR2 SYDVKM. The CDR3 loop reads CASRQGGYGYTF. Written as DNA, the CDR3 is TGTGCCAGCAGACAGGGGGGCTATGGCTACACCTTC.

This clone was recorded only once. The chain couples TRBV25-1 to TRBJ2-5; tentatively, D is TRBD2 (7 bases). This CDR3 region has 14 residues. Trimming took off 8 bases at V and 0 bases at J, with 13 bases between the two ends. The germline V gene has CDR1 MGHDK and CDR2 SYGVNS. DNA of the CDR3: TGTGCCAGCGCGGGGGCGTTATACCAAGAGACCCAGTACTTC. This encodes CASAGALYQETQYF.

CDR3 nucleotides: TGTGCCAGCAGCTTGGGCGAACTGTTTACTGAAGCTTTCTTT. Protein sequence: CASSLGELFTEAFF. This rearrangement joins TRBV11-2 to TRBJ1-1; D gene ambiguous. Trimming cost V 3 bases and J 5 bases, with 13 bases left between them. The CDR3 covers 14 residues. From germline, CDR1 is SGHAT and CDR2 FQNNGV.

This chain uses TRBV6-1 with TRBJ1-1; D is undetermined. The CDR3 contains 16 residues. Germline V CDR1 and CDR2: MNHNS, SASEGT. Trimming shortened V by 0 bases and J by 10 bases, and 21 bases separated the two germline ends. The CDR3 spells CASSEAPRVGLIAAFF. The DNA for the CDR3 is TGTGCCAGCAGTGAAGCGCCCCGGGTAGGGCTGATCGCAGCTTTCTTT.

This sequence joins TRBV28 and TRBJ2-7; no definite D call. The CDR3 spans 11 residues. Germline assignment: CDR1 MDHEN and CDR2 SYDVKM. V gave up 3 bases and J gave up 4 bases, with 4 bases separating them. CDR3 amino acids: CASSLGYEQYF. The CDR3 DNA reads TGTGCCAGCAGTTTGGGGTACGAGCAGTACTTC.

The chain is built from TRBV10-3 and TRBJ1-2; D not certain. In germline, CDR1 is ENHRY, CDR2 SYGVKD. The CDR3 loop spans 15 amino acids. Trimming pared 2 bases from V and 1 base from J, leaving 11 bases between. CDR3 bases: TGTGCCATCAGTGAGAGTACCCTCTTTAACTATGGCTACACCTTC. Its protein product is CAISESTLFNYGYTF.

The chain recombines TRBV7-6 with TRBJ2-7, with D possibly being TRBD1 (5 bases). The CDR3 is 14 amino acids. Trimming pared 2 bases from V and 5 bases from J, leaving 13 bases between. CDR1 is SGHVS and CDR2 is FNYEAQ in the germline V gene. CDR3 loop: CASSLTPGRDEQYF. In DNA form, the CDR3 reads TGTGCCAGCAGCTTAACGCCAGGGCGCGACGAGCAGTACTTC.